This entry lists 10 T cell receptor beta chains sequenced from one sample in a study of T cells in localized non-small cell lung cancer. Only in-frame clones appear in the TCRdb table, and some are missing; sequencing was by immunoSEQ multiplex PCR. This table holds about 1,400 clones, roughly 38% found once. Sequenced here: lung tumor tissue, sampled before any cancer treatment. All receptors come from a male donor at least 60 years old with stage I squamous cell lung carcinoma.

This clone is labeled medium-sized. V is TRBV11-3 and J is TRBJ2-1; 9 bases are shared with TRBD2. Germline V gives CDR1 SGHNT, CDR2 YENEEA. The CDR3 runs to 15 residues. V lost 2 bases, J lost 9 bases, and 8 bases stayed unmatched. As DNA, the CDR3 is TGTGCCAGCAGCTTATTAGCGGGAGCGGGGGCTGAGCAGTTCTTC. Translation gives CASSLLAGAGAEQFF.

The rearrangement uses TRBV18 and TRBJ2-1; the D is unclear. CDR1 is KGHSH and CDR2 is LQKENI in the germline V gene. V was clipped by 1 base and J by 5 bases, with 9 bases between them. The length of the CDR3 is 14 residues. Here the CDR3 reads CASSPQGNHNEQFF. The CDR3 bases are TGTGCCAGCTCACCACAAGGGAACCACAATGAGCAGTTCTTC.

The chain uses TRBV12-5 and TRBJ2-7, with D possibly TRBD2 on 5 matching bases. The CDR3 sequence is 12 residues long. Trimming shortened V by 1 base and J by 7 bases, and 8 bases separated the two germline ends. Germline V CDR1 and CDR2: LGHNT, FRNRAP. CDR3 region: CASGLDRREQYF. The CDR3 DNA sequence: TGTGCTAGTGGTTTGGACCGGAGGGAGCAGTACTTC.

CDR3 residues: CASSPSRQPAAGELFF. CDR3 DNA sequence: TGTGCCAGCTCACCCAGTCGACAACCGGCGGCCGGGGAGCTGTTTTTT. V and J are TRBV18 and TRBJ2-2; D call uncertain. The CDR3 length is 16 residues. The germline CDR1 and CDR2 sequences are KGHSH and LQKENI. Trimming shortened V by 3 bases and J by 6 bases, and 17 bases separated the two germline ends. The entire variable domain, with the rest obtained from reference TRBV18 and TRBJ2-2, is as follows: NAGVMQNPRHLVRRRGQEARLRCSPMKGHSHVYWYRQLPEEGLKFMVYLQKENIIDESGMPKERFSAEFPKEGPSILRIQQVVRGDSAAYFCASSPSRQPAAGELFFGEGSRLTVL.

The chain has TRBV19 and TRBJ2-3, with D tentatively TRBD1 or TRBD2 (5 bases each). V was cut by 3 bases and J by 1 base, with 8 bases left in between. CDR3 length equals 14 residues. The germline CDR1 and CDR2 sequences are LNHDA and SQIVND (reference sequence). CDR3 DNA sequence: TGTGCCAGTAGTATTATGGGGGGCACAGATACGCAGTATTTT. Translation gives CASSIMGGTDTQYF. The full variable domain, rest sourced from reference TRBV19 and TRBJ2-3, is DGGITQSPKYLFRKEGQNVTLSCEQNLNHDAMYWYRQDPGQGLRLIYYSQIVNDFQKGDIAEGYSVSREKKESFPLTVTSAQKNPTAFYLCASSIMGGTDTQYFGPGTRLTVL.

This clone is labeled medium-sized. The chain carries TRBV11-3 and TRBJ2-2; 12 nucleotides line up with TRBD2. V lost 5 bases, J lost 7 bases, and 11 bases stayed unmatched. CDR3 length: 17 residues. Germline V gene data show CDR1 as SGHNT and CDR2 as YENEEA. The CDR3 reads CASSTSSSGRGLGELFF. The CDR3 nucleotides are TGTGCCAGCAGCACCAGCTCTAGCGGGAGGGGGCTCGGGGAGCTGTTTTTT.

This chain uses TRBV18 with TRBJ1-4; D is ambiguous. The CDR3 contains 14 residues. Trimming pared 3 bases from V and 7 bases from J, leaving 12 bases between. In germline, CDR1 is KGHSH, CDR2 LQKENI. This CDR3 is CASSPEVNSEKLFF. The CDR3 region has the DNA TGTGCCAGCTCACCGGAGGTGAATAGTGAAAAACTGTTTTTT.

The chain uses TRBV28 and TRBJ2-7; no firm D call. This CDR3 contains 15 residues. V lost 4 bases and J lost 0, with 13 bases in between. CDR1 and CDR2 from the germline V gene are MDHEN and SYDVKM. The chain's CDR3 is CASSSIHSSSYEQYF. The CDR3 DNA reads TGTGCCAGCAGTTCGATCCACAGTAGCTCCTACGAGCAGTACTTC.

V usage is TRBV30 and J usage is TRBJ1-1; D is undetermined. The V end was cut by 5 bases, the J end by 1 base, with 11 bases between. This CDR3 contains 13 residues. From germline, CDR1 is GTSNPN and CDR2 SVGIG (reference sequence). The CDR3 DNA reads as TGTGCCTGGGACCCCCGGGCGAACACTGAAGCTTTCTTT. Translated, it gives CAWDPRANTEAFF.

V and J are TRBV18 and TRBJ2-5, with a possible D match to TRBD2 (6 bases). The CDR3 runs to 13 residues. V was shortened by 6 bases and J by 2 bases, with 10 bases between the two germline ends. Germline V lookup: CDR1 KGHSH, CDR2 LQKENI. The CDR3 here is CASSRDSQETQYF. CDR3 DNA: TGTGCCAGCTCCCGGGACTCGCAAGAGACCCAGTACTTC.